The 21 T cell receptor beta chains listed next were all sequenced from one sample in a study of blood T cell repertoires in COVID-19. Repertoires were generated with immunoSEQ multiplex PCR, while TCRdb's copy carries only in-frame clones and drops some. Among some 70,000 clones listed, around 87% were seen once. The sequenced sample was peripheral blood. These receptor sequences come from a man between 45 and 60 years old with active COVID-19.

V and J are TRBV6-1 and TRBJ2-5; D is unresolved. The CDR3 covers 13 residues. CDR1 is MNHNS and CDR2 is SASEGT in the germline V gene. Trimming shortened V by 2 bases and J by 2 bases, and 6 bases separated the two germline ends. The CDR3 loop is CASSELSQETQYF. Here the CDR3 DNA reads TGTGCCAGCAGTGAACTGAGTCAAGAGACCCAGTACTTC.

This chain connects TRBV19 to TRBJ2-7, with TRBD1 matching over 7 bases. This CDR3 is built from 13 residues. The germline V gene has CDR1 LNHDA and CDR2 SQIVND (reference sequence). The trim removed 3 bases at V and 3 bases at J, leaving 2 bases unmatched. Written as DNA, the CDR3 is TGTGCCAGTAGTATGACAGGGTTCTACGAGCAGTACTTC. It yields the protein CASSMTGFYEQYF.

This rearrangement joins TRBV9 to TRBJ2-2, with 11 bases fitting TRBD2. Germline V lookup: CDR1 SGDLS, CDR2 YYNGEE. J was trimmed by 6 bases and V by 3 bases; bases with no gene match: 10. The CDR3 spans 17 residues. The CDR3 DNA reads TGTGCCAGCAGCGCCGGAACCGGGACTAGCGGTGCCGGGGAGCTGTTTTTT. Protein product: CASSAGTGTSGAGELFF.

This clone was seen a single time. V usage is TRBV6-5 and J usage is TRBJ1-6; 9 nucleotides agree with TRBD1. Germline CDR1 reads MNHEY; CDR2 reads SVGAGI. CDR3 length: 14 amino acids. The ends lost 6 bases at V and 6 bases at J; junction bases unmatched: 3. The CDR3 protein is CASSSDRGNSPLHF. CDR3 sequence (DNA): TGTGCCAGCAGCTCGGACAGGGGTAATTCACCCCTCCACTTT.

The CDR3 DNA reads TGTGCCAGCAGCCGACTAGCGGGGGGTCTCATCACCGGGGAGCTGTTTTTT. It codes for CASSRLAGGLITGELFF. The V call is TRBV3-1 (or the pseudogene TRBV3-2), the J call TRBJ2-2; the match to TRBD2 covers 13 bases. Germline trimming cut 4 bases from V and 4 bases from J; bases unmatched to any gene: 6. The CDR3 runs 17 residues. In germline, CDR1 is LGHDT, CDR2 YNNKEL (reference sequence).

The chain links TRBV28 to TRBJ1-1, with 7 bases fitting TRBD1. CDR3 size: 14 residues. J was trimmed by 4 bases and V by 0 bases; bases with no gene match: 2. Germline V gives CDR1 MDHEN, CDR2 SYDVKM. CDR3 sequence: CASSLWDRSTEAFF. DNA for the CDR3: TGTGCCAGCAGTTTATGGGACAGGAGCACTGAAGCTTTCTTT.

The chain links TRBV18 to TRBJ2-5; D might be TRBD1 (5 bases). CDR1 is KGHSH, CDR2 LQKENI, per germline. The V end lost 6 bases, the J end lost 5 bases, and 13 bases lay between the germline ends. CDR3 length: 13 amino acids. The CDR3 bases are TGTGCCAGCTCCTCTGGACAAAAGGAGACCCAGTACTTC. Its translation: CASSSGQKETQYF.

V is TRBV7-8 and J is TRBJ1-5; D may be TRBD1 (6 bases). This CDR3 contains 15 residues. Germline loops: CDR1 SGHVS, CDR2 FQNEAQ. V lost 0 bases to trimming and J lost 4 bases, with 10 bases between them. CDR3: CASSLALGANQPQHF. The DNA for the CDR3 is TGTGCCAGCAGCTTAGCGTTGGGGGCGAATCAGCCCCAGCATTTT. The full variable domain, its missing parts supplied by reference TRBV7-8 and TRBJ1-5, is GAGVSQSPRYKVAKRGQDVALRCDPISGHVSLFWYQQALGQGPEFLTYFQNEAQLDKSGLPSDRFFAERPEGSVSTLKIQRTQQEDSAVYLCASSLALGANQPQHFGDGTRLSIL.

The gene calls are TRBV28 and TRBJ1-5, with 7 positions matching TRBD1. With V trimmed by 6 bases and J by 0 bases, 17 bases remained unmatched. The germline gives CDR1 MDHEN, CDR2 SYDVKM. This CDR3 is 19 amino acids long. The DNA for the CDR3 is TGTGCCAGCAGCTCCATGGAGGGGGCGACAGGCTATAGCAATCAGCCCCAGCATTTT. Encoded protein: CASSSMEGATGYSNQPQHF. The variable domain in full, completed from reference TRBV28 and TRBJ1-5, reads DVKVTQSSRYLVKRTGEKVFLECVQDMDHENMFWYRQDPGLGLRLIYFSYDVKMKEKGDIPEGYSVSREKKERFSLILESASTNQTSMYLCASSSMEGATGYSNQPQHFGDGTRLSIL.

The chain links TRBV5-5 to TRBJ1-5, with no clear D. The V gene's germline CDR1 is SGHKS and CDR2 YYEKEE (reference sequence). The germline V and J ends were trimmed by 4 bases and 0 bases, with 11 bases remaining between them. This CDR3 is built from 15 residues. CDR3: CASSRGPYSNQPQHF. CDR3 coding DNA: TGTGCCAGCAGCCGAGGCCCTTATAGCAATCAGCCCCAGCATTTT.

The J gene is TRBJ2-5, the V gene TRBV2, with 8 nucleotides matching TRBD2. The germline V gene has CDR1 SNHLY and CDR2 FYNNEI. Trimming cost V 4 bases and J 7 bases; bases outside gene matches: 8. This CDR3 comprises 14 residues. CDR3 sequence: CASSAGGGSATQYF. The CDR3 DNA sequence: TGTGCCAGCAGTGCGGGGGGGGGATCCGCGACCCAGTACTTC.

This clone was seen a handful of times. This chain uses TRBV5-1 with TRBJ2-2, with D tentatively TRBD1 (5 bases). CDR3 length equals 16 residues. The V end lost 4 bases, the J end lost 0 bases, and 13 bases lay between the germline ends. CDR1 and CDR2 (germline): SGHRS, YFSETQ. CDR3 bases: TGCGCCAGCAGCCCCCAGCGACAGCCGAACACCGGGGAGCTGTTTTTT. Translation gives CASSPQRQPNTGELFF.

The V gene is TRBV18, the J gene TRBJ1-4; D is ambiguous. The CDR3 totals 14 residues. Germline V CDR1 and CDR2: KGHSH, LQKENI. V was pared by 3 bases and J by 7 bases, with 12 bases between. CDR3 region: CASSPSGFSEKLFF. Here the CDR3 DNA reads TGTGCCAGCTCACCGTCTGGTTTTAGTGAAAAACTGTTTTTT.

V gene TRBV2 combines with J gene TRBJ2-7, with 10 positions matching TRBD1. The CDR3 length is 14 residues. V shed 5 bases and J 4 bases; nucleotides not matched to a gene: 5. The germline gives CDR1 SNHLY, CDR2 FYNNEI. The CDR3 nucleotides are TGTGCCAGCAGTCCGACAGGGGGCCGGTACGAGCAGTACTTC. This codes for CASSPTGGRYEQYF. The full variable domain, in which reference TRBV2 and TRBJ2-7 provide the parts outside the CDR3, is EPEVTQTPSHQVTQMGQEVILRCVPISNHLYFYWYRQILGQKVEFLVSFYNNEISEKSEIFDDQFSVERPDGSNFTLKIRSTKLEDSAMYFCASSPTGGRYEQYFGPGTRLTVT.

The chain recombines TRBV9 with TRBJ2-2; the match to TRBD2 covers 9 bases. The germline CDR1 and CDR2 sequences are SGDLS and YYNGEE. There are 18 residues in the CDR3. The junction had 6 bases not matched to a gene; V was cut back by 0 bases and J by 0 bases. CDR3 in DNA: TGTGCCAGCAGCGTAGGCATAGCGGGGGCCGCGAACACCGGGGAGCTGTTTTTT. Amino acid sequence: CASSVGIAGAANTGELFF. Filled out from reference TRBV9 and TRBJ2-2, the complete variable domain reads DSGVTQTPKHLITATGQRVTLRCSPRSGDLSVYWYQQSLDQGLQFLIQYYNGEERAKGNILERFSAQQFPDLHSELNLSSLELGDSALYFCASSVGIAGAANTGELFFGEGSRLTVL.

V is TRBV5-3 and J is TRBJ1-3; D gene unclear. TRBV5-3 is identified as an open reading frame with a role that is uncertain. Trimming shortened V by 10 bases and J by 8 bases, and 10 bases separated the two germline ends. The CDR3 consists of 10 residues. CDR3 region: CALLPDTIYF. The DNA for the CDR3 is TGTGCCCTCCTCCCGGACACCATATATTTT.

In its sample, this clone was seen once. V and J are TRBV7-2 and TRBJ2-1, with TRBD2 identical over 7 bases. The CDR3 runs to 15 residues. V shed 3 bases, J shed 2 bases, and the junction held 4 bases outside the gene matches. The germline gives CDR1 SGHTA, CDR2 FQGNSA. The CDR3 region has the DNA TGTGCCAGCAGCTTTAATGGACTAGCCTACAATGAGCAGTTCTTC. Protein: CASSFNGLAYNEQFF.

The V gene is TRBV6-5, the J gene TRBJ2-2; 7 bases map to TRBD2. The germline V gene has CDR1 MNHEY and CDR2 SVGAGI. This CDR3 is built from 15 residues. J gave up 0 bases and V 2 bases, and 0 bases lay outside the gene matches. In nucleotides, the CDR3 is TGTGCCAGCAGTTACGCGGGGGCGAACACCGGGGAGCTGTTTTTT. Amino acids: CASSYAGANTGELFF.

The chain is built from TRBV30 and TRBJ2-5; 7 nucleotides align to TRBD1. The CDR3 length is 14 residues. Trimming at V came to 7 bases and at J to 5 bases, leaving 13 bases not matched to a gene. Looked up from germline, CDR1 is GTSNPN and CDR2 is SVGIG (reference sequence). The CDR3 protein is CASLRGQVGETQYF. CDR3 sequence (DNA): TGTGCCTCGCTTAGGGGGCAGGTCGGGGAGACCCAGTACTTC.

This clone was detected only a few times. The CDR3 DNA follows: TGTGCCAGCAGTTTAACCGACACTCTTTCCTACGAGCAGTACTTC. Amino acid sequence: CASSLTDTLSYEQYF. The chain has TRBV27 and TRBJ2-7; D remains ambiguous. Trimming took off 2 bases at V and 1 base at J, with 12 bases between the two ends. Germline loops: CDR1 MNHEY, CDR2 SMNVEV (reference sequence). The length of the CDR3 is 15 residues.

This rearrangement joins TRBV4-3 to TRBJ1-4; tentative D call: TRBD1 (5 bases). The CDR3 length is 16 residues. Germline V lookup: CDR1 LGHNA, CDR2 YSLEER. V gave up 1 base and J gave up 0 bases, with 9 bases separating them. This CDR3 is CASSQVRGATNEKLFF. The CDR3 nucleotides read TGCGCCAGCAGCCAAGTACGGGGGGCAACTAATGAAAAACTGTTTTTT.